The 10 T cell receptor beta chains presented below share a single source sample, sequenced in a study of blood T cell repertoires in COVID-19. Profiled with immunoSEQ multiplex PCR; TCRdb holds only in-frame clones, not every one. The data hold tens of thousands of clones, with more than 90% observed a single time. Sequencing was carried out using peripheral blood. Every receptor here comes from a human donor in a cohort sampled during active COVID-19.

The CDR3 DNA sequence: TGTGCCAGTAGTACGGTGACCGGGACTAACAATCAGCCCCAGCATTTT. It yields the protein CASSTVTGTNNQPQHF. The chain combines TRBV19 with TRBJ1-5; the D gene is possibly TRBD1 (5 bases). There are 16 residues in the CDR3. The V end was cut by 4 bases, the J end by 3 bases, with 16 bases between. Per the germline V gene, CDR1 is LNHDA and CDR2 is SQIVND (reference sequence).

The V gene is TRBV15, the J gene TRBJ2-3; TRBD2 might be the D (6 bases). This CDR3 contains 16 residues. V lost 0 bases, J lost 1 base, and 11 bases lay in between. Per germline, CDR1 LNHNV and CDR2 YYDKDF (reference sequence). CDR3 sequence reads: CATSRDPSVGTDTQYF. CDR3 DNA: TGTGCCACCAGCAGAGACCCTAGCGTAGGCACAGATACGCAGTATTTT.

The sample holds one count of this clone. V is TRBV14 and J is TRBJ2-7; a possible D gene is TRBD1 (5 bases). This CDR3 contains 14 residues. V was pared by 4 bases and J by 3 bases, with 13 bases between. In germline, CDR1 is SGHDN, CDR2 FVKESK. CDR3 coding DNA: TGTGCCAGCAGCCCCCGGGCAGGGATCTACGAGCAGTACTTC. Encoded protein: CASSPRAGIYEQYF.

This chain uses TRBV19 with TRBJ2-7; TRBD1 is a possible D gene (5 bases). CDR1 LNHDA and CDR2 SQIVND come from the germline V gene (reference sequence). The CDR3 totals 14 residues. With 3 bases removed from V and 2 bases from J, the gap between germline ends came to 11 bases. CDR3 sequence (DNA): TGTGCCAGTAGTATTTGGCAGGGCCCCTACGAGCAGTACTTC. Translated, it gives CASSIWQGPYEQYF.

The J gene is TRBJ2-1, the V gene TRBV28, with a tentative D call TRBD2 (6 bases). The germline gives CDR1 MDHEN, CDR2 SYDVKM. The CDR3 spans 15 residues. V shed 2 bases and J shed 5 bases, with 13 bases lying between them. The CDR3 region is CASSLRGRFHNEQFF. CDR3 coding DNA: TGTGCCAGCAGTTTACGGGGGAGGTTCCACAATGAGCAGTTCTTC.

The chain couples TRBV4-3 to TRBJ1-6, with a weak D call TRBD1 (6 bases). Per germline, CDR1 LGHNA and CDR2 YSLEER. V was shortened by 1 base and J by 6 bases, with 10 bases between the two germline ends. This CDR3 region has 15 residues. CDR3 loop: CASSQGTEVNSPLHF. The CDR3 bases are TGCGCCAGCAGCCAAGGGACAGAGGTTAATTCACCCCTCCACTTT.

The genes are TRBV9 and TRBJ2-3; no clear D gene. CDR3 size: 17 residues. V was cut by 4 bases and J by 0 bases, with 18 bases left in between. Germline assignment: CDR1 SGDLS and CDR2 YYNGEE. The CDR3 here is CASSFHSFPASTDTQYF. In DNA, the CDR3 is TGTGCCAGCAGCTTCCACTCGTTCCCCGCAAGCACAGATACGCAGTATTTT.

The chain uses TRBV3-1 (or the pseudogene TRBV3-2) and TRBJ2-3; TRBD2 matches 8 bases. V lost 2 bases and J lost 0; bases outside the gene matches: 7. The germline V gene encodes CDR1 LGHDT and CDR2 YNNKEL (reference sequence). The CDR3 totals 17 residues. The CDR3 is CASSQSQRGRSTDTQYF. In nucleotides, the CDR3 is TGTGCCAGCAGCCAATCTCAGCGGGGGCGGAGCACAGATACGCAGTATTTT.

V usage is TRBV28 and J usage is TRBJ1-2; a possible D gene is TRBD1 (5 bases). Germline-derived CDR1 and CDR2 are MDHEN and SYDVKM. Trimming took off 7 bases at V and 7 bases at J, with 16 bases between the two ends. CDR3 length: 13 residues. The CDR3 coding sequence is TGTGCCAGCATCGACCGGGCAGGGTTTGGCTACACCTTC. Its protein product is CASIDRAGFGYTF.

The V and J genes are TRBV15 and TRBJ2-3; tentative D call: TRBD1 (5 bases). CDR1 and CDR2 from the germline V gene are LNHNV and YYDKDF (reference sequence). V shed 2 bases and J shed 2 bases, with 8 bases lying between them. This CDR3 is built from 14 residues. DNA for the CDR3: TGTGCCACCAGCAGACCAGGGATCACAGATACGCAGTATTTT. Amino acids: CATSRPGITDTQYF.